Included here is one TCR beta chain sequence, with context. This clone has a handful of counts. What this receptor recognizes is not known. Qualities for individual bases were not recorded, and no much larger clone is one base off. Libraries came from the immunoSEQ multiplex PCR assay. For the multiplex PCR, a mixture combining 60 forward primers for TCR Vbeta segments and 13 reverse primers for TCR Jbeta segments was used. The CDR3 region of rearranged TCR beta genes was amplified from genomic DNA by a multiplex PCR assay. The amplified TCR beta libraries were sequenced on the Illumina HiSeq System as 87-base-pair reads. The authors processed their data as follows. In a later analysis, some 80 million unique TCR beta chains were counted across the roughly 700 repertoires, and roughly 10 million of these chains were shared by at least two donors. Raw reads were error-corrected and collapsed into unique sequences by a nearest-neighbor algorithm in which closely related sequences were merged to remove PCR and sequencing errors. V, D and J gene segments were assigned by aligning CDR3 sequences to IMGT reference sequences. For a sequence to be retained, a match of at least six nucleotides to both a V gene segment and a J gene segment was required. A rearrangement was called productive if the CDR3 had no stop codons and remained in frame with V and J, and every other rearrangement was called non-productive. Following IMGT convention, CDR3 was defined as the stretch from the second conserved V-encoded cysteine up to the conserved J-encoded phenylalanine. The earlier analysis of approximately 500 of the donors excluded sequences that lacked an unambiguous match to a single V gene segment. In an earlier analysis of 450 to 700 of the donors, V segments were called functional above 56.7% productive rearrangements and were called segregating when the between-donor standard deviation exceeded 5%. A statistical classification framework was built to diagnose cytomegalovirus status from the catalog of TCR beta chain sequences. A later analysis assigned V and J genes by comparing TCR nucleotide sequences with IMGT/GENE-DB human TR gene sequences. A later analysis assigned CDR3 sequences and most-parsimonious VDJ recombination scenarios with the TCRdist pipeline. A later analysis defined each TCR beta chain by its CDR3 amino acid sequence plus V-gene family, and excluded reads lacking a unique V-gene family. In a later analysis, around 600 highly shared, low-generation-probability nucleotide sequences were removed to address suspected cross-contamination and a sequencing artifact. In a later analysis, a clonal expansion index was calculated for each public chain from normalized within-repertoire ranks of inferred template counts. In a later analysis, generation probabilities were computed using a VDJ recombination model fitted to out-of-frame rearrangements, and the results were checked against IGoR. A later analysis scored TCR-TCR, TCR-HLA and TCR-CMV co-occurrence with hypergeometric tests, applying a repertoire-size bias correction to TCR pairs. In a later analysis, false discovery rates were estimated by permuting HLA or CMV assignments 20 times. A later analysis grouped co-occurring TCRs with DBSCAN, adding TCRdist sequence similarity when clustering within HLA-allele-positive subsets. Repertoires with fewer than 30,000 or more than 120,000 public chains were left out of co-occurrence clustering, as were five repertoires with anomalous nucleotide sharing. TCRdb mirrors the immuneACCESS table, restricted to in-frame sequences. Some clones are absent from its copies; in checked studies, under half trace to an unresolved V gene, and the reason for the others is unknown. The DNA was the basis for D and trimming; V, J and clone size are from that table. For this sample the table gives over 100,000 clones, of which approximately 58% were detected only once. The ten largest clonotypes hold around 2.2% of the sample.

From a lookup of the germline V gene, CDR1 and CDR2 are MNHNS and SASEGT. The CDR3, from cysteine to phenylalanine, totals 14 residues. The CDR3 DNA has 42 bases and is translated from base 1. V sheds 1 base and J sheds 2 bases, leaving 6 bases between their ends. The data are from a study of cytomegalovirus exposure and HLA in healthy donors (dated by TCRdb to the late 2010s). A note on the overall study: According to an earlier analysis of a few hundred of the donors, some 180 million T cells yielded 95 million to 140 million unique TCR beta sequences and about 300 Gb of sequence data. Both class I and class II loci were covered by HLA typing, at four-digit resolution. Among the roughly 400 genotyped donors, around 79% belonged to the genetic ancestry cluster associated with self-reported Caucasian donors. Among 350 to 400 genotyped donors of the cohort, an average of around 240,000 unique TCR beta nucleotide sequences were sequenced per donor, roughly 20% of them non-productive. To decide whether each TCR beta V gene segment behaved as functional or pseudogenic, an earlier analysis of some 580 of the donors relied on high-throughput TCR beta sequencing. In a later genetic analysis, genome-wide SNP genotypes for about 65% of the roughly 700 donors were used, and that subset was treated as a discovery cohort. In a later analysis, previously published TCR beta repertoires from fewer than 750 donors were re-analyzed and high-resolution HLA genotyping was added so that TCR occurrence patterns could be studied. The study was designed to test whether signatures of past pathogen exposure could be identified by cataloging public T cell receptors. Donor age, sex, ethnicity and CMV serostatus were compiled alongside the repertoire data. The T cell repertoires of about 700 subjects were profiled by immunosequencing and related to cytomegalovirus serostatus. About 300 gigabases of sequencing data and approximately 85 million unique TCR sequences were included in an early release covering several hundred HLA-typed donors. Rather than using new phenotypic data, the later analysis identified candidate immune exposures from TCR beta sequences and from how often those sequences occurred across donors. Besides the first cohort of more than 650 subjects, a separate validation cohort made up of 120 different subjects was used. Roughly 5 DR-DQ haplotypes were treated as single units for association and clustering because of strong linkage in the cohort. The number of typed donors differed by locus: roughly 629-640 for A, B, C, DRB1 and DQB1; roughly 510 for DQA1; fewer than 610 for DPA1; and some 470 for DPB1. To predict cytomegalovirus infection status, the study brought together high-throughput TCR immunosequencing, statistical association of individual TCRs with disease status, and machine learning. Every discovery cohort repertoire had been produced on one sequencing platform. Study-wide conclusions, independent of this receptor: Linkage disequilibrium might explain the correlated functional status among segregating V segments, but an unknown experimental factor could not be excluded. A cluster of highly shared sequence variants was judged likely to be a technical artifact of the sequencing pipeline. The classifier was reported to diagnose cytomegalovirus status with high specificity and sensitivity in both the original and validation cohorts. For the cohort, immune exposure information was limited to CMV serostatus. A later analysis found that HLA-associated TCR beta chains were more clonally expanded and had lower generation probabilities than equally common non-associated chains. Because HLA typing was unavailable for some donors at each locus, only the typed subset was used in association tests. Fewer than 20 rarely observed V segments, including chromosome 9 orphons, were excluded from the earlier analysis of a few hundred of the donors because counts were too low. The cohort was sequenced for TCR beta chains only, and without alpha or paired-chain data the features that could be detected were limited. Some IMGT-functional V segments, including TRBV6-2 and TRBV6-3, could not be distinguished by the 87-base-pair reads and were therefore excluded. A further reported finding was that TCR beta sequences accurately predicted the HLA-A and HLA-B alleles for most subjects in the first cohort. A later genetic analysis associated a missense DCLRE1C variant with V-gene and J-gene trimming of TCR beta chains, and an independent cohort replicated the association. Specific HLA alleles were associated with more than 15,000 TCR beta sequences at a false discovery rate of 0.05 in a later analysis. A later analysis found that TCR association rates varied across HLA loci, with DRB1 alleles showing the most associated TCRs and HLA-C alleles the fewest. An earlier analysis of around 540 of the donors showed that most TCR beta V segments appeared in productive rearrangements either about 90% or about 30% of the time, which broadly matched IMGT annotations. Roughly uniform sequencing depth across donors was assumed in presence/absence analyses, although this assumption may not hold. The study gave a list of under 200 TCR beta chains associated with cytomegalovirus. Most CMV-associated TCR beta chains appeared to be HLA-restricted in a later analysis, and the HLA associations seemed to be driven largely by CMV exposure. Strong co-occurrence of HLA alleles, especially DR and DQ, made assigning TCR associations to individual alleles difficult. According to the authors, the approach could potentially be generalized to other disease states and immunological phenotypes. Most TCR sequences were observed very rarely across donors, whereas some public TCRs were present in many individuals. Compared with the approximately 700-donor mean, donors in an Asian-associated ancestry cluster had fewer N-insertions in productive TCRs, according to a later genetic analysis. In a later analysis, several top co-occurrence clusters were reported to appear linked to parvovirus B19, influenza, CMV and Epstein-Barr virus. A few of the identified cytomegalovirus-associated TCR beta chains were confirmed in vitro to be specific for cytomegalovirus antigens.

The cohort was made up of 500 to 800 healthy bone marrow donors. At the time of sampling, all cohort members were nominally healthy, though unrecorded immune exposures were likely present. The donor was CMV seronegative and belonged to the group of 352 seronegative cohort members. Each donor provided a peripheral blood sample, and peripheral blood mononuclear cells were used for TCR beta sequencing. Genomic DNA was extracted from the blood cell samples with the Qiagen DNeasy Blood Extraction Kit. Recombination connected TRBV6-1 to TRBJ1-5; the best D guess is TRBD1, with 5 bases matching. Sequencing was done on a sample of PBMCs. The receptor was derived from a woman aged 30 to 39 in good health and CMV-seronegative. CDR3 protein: CASSEGRGNQPQHF. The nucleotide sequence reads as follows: TGTGCCAGCAGTGAAGGCAGGGGCAATCAGCCCCAGCATTTT.